One sample yielded the 10 T cell receptor beta chains listed below, sequenced in a study of blood T cell repertoires in COVID-19. Clones were sequenced by immunoSEQ multiplex PCR, and TCRdb holds only the in-frame ones, with some missing. Of approximately 180,000 clones detected, 75% to 90% appear once; the ten largest clones hold under 3.5%. The sample taken for sequencing was peripheral blood. The receptors were sampled from a man aged 55 to 70 with acute or convalescent COVID-19.

The J gene is TRBJ2-5, the V gene TRBV6-1, with TRBD1 as a possible D gene (6 bases). This CDR3 is 14 amino acids long. V was shortened by 0 bases and J by 5 bases, with 10 bases between the two germline ends. Germline CDR1 MNHNS, CDR2 SASEGT. The CDR3 region is CASSEAYREETQYF. The DNA for the CDR3 is TGTGCCAGCAGTGAAGCGTACAGGGAGGAGACCCAGTACTTC.

The chain recombines TRBV6-1 with TRBJ1-5; D is unresolved. In germline, CDR1 is MNHNS, CDR2 SASEGT. The CDR3 has 15 residues. Deletions cut 1 base from V and 5 bases from J, with 12 bases between. The CDR3 reads CASSEGRAADQPQHF. The DNA for the CDR3 is TGTGCCAGCAGTGAAGGGAGGGCTGCGGATCAGCCCCAGCATTTT.

This clone turned up a few times. The rearrangement uses TRBV4-1 and TRBJ1-5; TRBD1 agrees at 8 bases. Germline CDR1 is MGHRA and CDR2 is YSYEKL. Trimming cost V 3 bases and J 7 bases; bases outside gene matches: 5. The CDR3 spans 14 residues. The CDR3 nucleotides are TGCGCCAGCAGCCACCCACAGGGGGGGCAGCCCCAGCATTTT. This codes for CASSHPQGGQPQHF.

The V call is TRBV10-3, the J call TRBJ2-1; TRBD2 is a possible D gene (6 bases). Germline V gives CDR1 ENHRY, CDR2 SYGVKD. V gave up 2 bases and J gave up 14 bases, with 16 bases separating them. The CDR3 sequence is 13 residues long. The CDR3 spells CAISEGDFSGKFF. CDR3 nucleotide sequence: TGTGCCATCAGTGAGGGGGACTTCTCCGGTAAGTTCTTC.

The J gene is TRBJ2-7, the V gene TRBV28; 14 bases map to TRBD2. Germline V lookup: CDR1 MDHEN, CDR2 SYDVKM. The CDR3 consists of 17 residues. V dropped 4 bases and J dropped 5; count of bases not matched to a gene: 10. As DNA, the CDR3 is TGTGCCAGCAGTTCCGCCATCTGGGGACTAGCGGGAGACGAGCAGTACTTC. Translating it yields CASSSAIWGLAGDEQYF.

The rearrangement links TRBV7-8 to TRBJ1-2; no clear D gene. Trimming removed 5 bases at V and 4 bases at J, with 17 bases between. The CDR3 extends over 15 amino acids. Germline CDR1 SGHVS, CDR2 FQNEAQ. In nucleotides, the CDR3 is TGTGCCAGCAGCCAGCGGGTTCCGCGACCCTATGGCTACACCTTC. Encoded protein: CASSQRVPRPYGYTF.

The chain links TRBV30 to TRBJ1-2; TRBD1 aligns across 7 bases. Per the germline V gene, CDR1 is GTSNPN and CDR2 is SVGIG (reference sequence). V gave up 5 bases and J gave up 2 bases; unmatched junction bases: 5. The CDR3 length is 13 residues. The CDR3, as DNA: TGTGCCTGGTCGACAGGGCCCAACTATGGCTACACCTTC. This codes for CAWSTGPNYGYTF.

The chain recombines TRBV4-1 with TRBJ1-1; 11 bases are shared with TRBD1. J was trimmed by 4 bases and V by 3 bases; bases with no gene match: 13. This CDR3 region has 18 residues. Germline lookup yields CDR1 MGHRA and CDR2 YSYEKL. CDR3 coding DNA: TGCGCCAGCAGCCAGGCCGGCTCGACCGGGACAGGGGGCACTGAAGCTTTCTTT. Amino acids: CASSQAGSTGTGGTEAFF.

The V and J genes are TRBV7-2 and TRBJ2-1, with a tentative D call TRBD2 (6 bases). Germline CDR1 reads SGHTA; CDR2 reads FQGNSA. Trimming removed 1 base at V and 8 bases at J, with 18 bases between. This CDR3 region has 16 residues. CDR3 protein: CASSLETVNLAYEQFF. CDR3 coding DNA: TGTGCCAGCAGCTTAGAGACAGTAAACCTAGCGTATGAGCAGTTCTTC.

V and J are TRBV28 and TRBJ1-4; possible D gene TRBD1, 6 bases. The germline gives CDR1 MDHEN, CDR2 SYDVKM. Trimming took off 2 bases at V and 11 bases at J, with 21 bases between the two ends. This CDR3 is 16 amino acids long. In DNA form, the CDR3 reads TGTGCCAGCAGTTTAACCTTCGGGACACTAATGAAGAAACTGTTTTTT. Protein product: CASSLTFGTLMKKLFF.